Listed here are 17 T cell receptor beta chains from one sample, sequenced in a study of a mutant IDH1 vaccine in newly diagnosed glioma. Time point specified: week 23, last vaccination. A single vaccine dose contained 300 ug of mutant IDH1 20-mer peptide, and topical imiquimod was used with it. The assay was immunoSEQ multiplex PCR, and TCRdb's table has in-frame clones only and misses some. The sample has 88,000 or so clones, 85% seen once. No antigen is known for these receptors. The sample was PBMCs, taken from a glioma patient whose treatment included an IDH1 peptide vaccine. These receptors all stem from a man aged 25 to 40 with glioma. Some clones in this sample may be carry-over from other donors' samples.

This clone was found a few times. This chain uses TRBV7-3 with TRBJ2-1; D gene uncertain. Trimming removed 5 bases from V and 3 bases from J, with 11 bases in between. Germline CDR1 and CDR2: SGHTA and FQGTGA. CDR3 length: 14 amino acids. The chain's CDR3 is CASSPGPFYNEQFF. The CDR3 DNA is TGTGCCAGCAGCCCCGGACCCTTCTACAATGAGCAGTTCTTC.

The chain recombines TRBV30 with TRBJ1-4; D unclear. This CDR3 has 15 residues. Germline CDR1 reads GTSNPN; CDR2 reads SVGIG (reference sequence). Trimming shortened V by 1 base and J by 3 bases, and 12 bases separated the two germline ends. The CDR3 nucleotides are TGTGCCTGGAGTGAGCTGACAAGAGCTAATGAAAAACTGTTTTTT. This gives the protein CAWSELTRANEKLFF.

The gene calls are TRBV10-3 and TRBJ1-6; D ambiguous. V shed 3 bases and J shed 6 bases, with 9 bases lying between them. This CDR3 spans 14 amino acids. Germline-derived CDR1 and CDR2 are ENHRY and SYGVKD. The CDR3 DNA sequence: TGTGCCATCAGTGATACGGGAATTAATTCACCCCTCCACTTT. Protein product: CAISDTGINSPLHF.

This chain links TRBV5-6 with TRBJ1-6; D gene ambiguous. CDR1 is SGHDT and CDR2 is YYEEEE in the germline V gene. CDR3 length: 13 residues. V lost 2 bases to trimming and J lost 6 bases, with 6 bases between them. CDR3 loop: CASSFGSNSPLHF. The DNA of the CDR3 is TGTGCCAGCAGCTTCGGCTCTAATTCACCCCTCCACTTT.

The chain links TRBV30 to TRBJ2-3; D could derive from TRBD1 or TRBD2 (5 bases each). Germline CDR1 and CDR2: GTSNPN and SVGIG (reference sequence). The CDR3 is 14 amino acids. V lost 3 bases to trimming and J lost 0 bases, with 10 bases between them. The CDR3 DNA sequence: TGTGCCTGGAGGGGGGACCGAAGCACAGATACGCAGTATTTT. Translating gives CAWRGDRSTDTQYF.

The chain recombines TRBV5-1 with TRBJ2-7; tentatively, D is TRBD2 (6 bases). Germline CDR1 and CDR2: SGHRS and YFSETQ. Trimming took off 4 bases at V and 6 bases at J, with 20 bases between the two ends. The length of the CDR3 is 15 residues. CDR3 nucleotide sequence: TGCGCCAGCAGCCTGAGCCGGGACTCTAACTCCGAGCAGTACTTC. Its translation is CASSLSRDSNSEQYF.

The genes are TRBV4-2 and TRBJ2-3; D not certain. Germline lookup yields CDR1 LGHNA and CDR2 YNFKEQ. Trimming took off 3 bases at V and 6 bases at J, with 13 bases between the two ends. The CDR3 has 14 residues. The CDR3 here is CASSHKTGPDTQYF. As DNA, the CDR3 is TGTGCCAGCAGCCATAAGACCGGGCCGGATACGCAGTATTTT.

The chain recombines TRBV10-3 with TRBJ1-3, with 7 nucleotides matching TRBD1. This CDR3 comprises 16 residues. CDR1 and CDR2 from the germline V gene are ENHRY and SYGVKD. Germline trimming cut 11 bases from V and 0 bases from J; bases unmatched to any gene: 13. The CDR3 coding sequence is TGTGCCTCGACCTCGGGACAGTCCGTCTCTGGAAACACCATATATTTT. This sequence encodes CASTSGQSVSGNTIYF.

The chain uses TRBV28 and TRBJ1-2; D unclear. The CDR3 has 11 amino acids. CDR1 MDHEN and CDR2 SYDVKM come from the germline V gene. V was trimmed by 5 bases and J by 6 bases, leaving 7 bases between them. This chain's CDR3 is CASSPAHGYTF. The DNA for the CDR3 is TGTGCCAGCAGTCCCGCTCATGGCTACACCTTC.

The V gene is TRBV10-3, the J gene TRBJ1-2, with 9 bases matching TRBD1. The V gene end was trimmed by 4 bases and the J gene end by 0 bases; junction bases not matched to a gene: 9. Germline V CDR1 and CDR2: ENHRY, SYGVKD. This CDR3 has 17 residues. Here the CDR3 DNA reads TGTGCCATCAGTGGAGGACAGGGGAAGTTAGCTAACTATGGCTACACCTTC. Amino acids: CAISGGQGKLANYGYTF.

The chain links TRBV7-2 to TRBJ2-2, with TRBD2 matching over 7 bases. J lost 2 bases, V lost 3 bases, and 9 bases had no gene match. Germline CDR1 and CDR2: SGHTA and FQGNSA. This CDR3 has 17 residues. CDR3 protein: CASSFAPAGTNTGELFF. CDR3 nucleotides: TGTGCCAGCAGCTTCGCCCCAGCGGGGACCAACACCGGGGAGCTGTTTTTT. Full variable domain (remainder filled in from reference TRBV7-2 and TRBJ2-2): GAGVSQSPSNKVTEKGKDVELRCDPISGHTALYWYRQSLGQGLEFLIYFQGNSAPDKSGLPSDRFSAERTGGSVSTLTIQRTQQEDSAVYLCASSFAPAGTNTGELFFGEGSRLTVL.

The genes are TRBV11-1 and TRBJ2-1; D might be TRBD2 (6 bases). The CDR3 contains 11 residues. Per germline, CDR1 SGHAT and CDR2 FQDESV (reference sequence). V shed 8 bases and J shed 10 bases, with 12 bases lying between them. The CDR3 bases are TGTGCCAGCGGCGGGGCGGGAGAGCAGTTCTTC. Translated, it gives CASGGAGEQFF.

This clone was found a few times. The identical CDR3 is also encoded by other nucleotide sequences in the sample. The V call is TRBV27, the J call TRBJ1-1; no reliable D call. V lost 3 bases and J 0 bases, leaving 5 bases between the germline ends. The CDR3 extends over 13 amino acids. Germline loops: CDR1 MNHEY, CDR2 SMNVEV (reference sequence). This CDR3 reads CASSLSLNTEAFF. The CDR3 DNA is TGTGCCAGCAGTTTGTCATTGAACACTGAAGCTTTCTTT.

The chain recombines TRBV7-9 with TRBJ1-5; D is unresolved. V was trimmed by 5 bases and J by 2 bases, leaving 7 bases between them. Germline V CDR1 and CDR2: SEHNR, FQNEAQ (reference sequence). This CDR3 contains 13 residues. CDR3 nucleotides: TGTGCCAGCAGCCGGAGAGGCAATCAGCCCCAGCATTTT. Protein: CASSRRGNQPQHF. Looking up the rest from reference TRBV7-9 and TRBJ1-5 gives the full variable domain: DTGVSQNPRHKITKRGQNVTFRCDPISEHNRLYWYRQTLGQGPEFLTYFQNEAQLEKSRLLSDRFSAERPKGSFSTLEIQRTEQGDSAMYLCASSRRGNQPQHFGDGTRLSIL.

This sequence joins TRBV4-1 and TRBJ2-5, with 8 bases lining up with TRBD2. The CDR3 sequence is 17 residues long. In germline, CDR1 is MGHRA, CDR2 YSYEKL. Germline trimming cut 3 bases from V and 4 bases from J; bases unmatched to any gene: 13. This CDR3 reads CASSQGVGAGVGETQYF. DNA of the CDR3: TGCGCCAGCAGCCAGGGGGTGGGAGCGGGAGTCGGAGAGACCCAGTACTTC.

The rearrangement joins TRBV9 to TRBJ2-7, with D possibly TRBD2 on 6 matching bases. CDR1 is SGDLS and CDR2 is YYNGEE in the germline V gene. V was shortened by 4 bases and J by 0 bases, with 14 bases between the two germline ends. CDR3 length: 15 residues. CDR3 loop: CASSRGGKSSYEQYF. CDR3 nucleotide sequence: TGTGCCAGCAGCCGTGGGGGGAAGAGCTCCTACGAGCAGTACTTC.

This clone turned up a few times. The chain links TRBV30 to TRBJ1-5, with D tentatively TRBD1 (5 bases). Trimming pared 2 bases from V and 5 bases from J, leaving 13 bases between. CDR3 length: 14 amino acids. CDR1 GTSNPN and CDR2 SVGIG come from the germline V gene (reference sequence). The CDR3 DNA reads as TGTGCCTGGAGTACCTCGACAGCGCATCAGCCCCAGCATTTT. Translating gives CAWSTSTAHQPQHF.